The 16 T cell receptor beta chains below all came from one sample that was sequenced in a study of T cells expressing NK-cell markers. TCRdb reprocessed the 5' RACE reads and stores each CDR3 protein as one record, lacking DNA. In total, the table holds approximately 150,000 distinct CDR3 sequences. The sequenced sample consisted of blood T cells: a sorted CD56 or NKG2C T cell subset, CD4+ or CD8+ T cells, or bulk PBMC T cells (not recorded which). These receptors were collected from a man between 18 and 29 years old in good health.

The CDR3 is CASSYSRGNTDTQYF. The J gene is TRBJ2-3, the V gene TRBV6-5; TCRdb's D gene call, TRBD2, goes unchecked for lack of DNA. The germline V gene encodes CDR1 MNHEY and CDR2 SVGAGI. The CDR3 runs 15 residues.

V and J are TRBV12-3 or TRBV12-4 and TRBJ2-5; absent DNA, TCRdb's TRBD1 call cannot be checked. CDR3 length: 13 amino acids. CDR3 residues: CASSSAPQETQYF.

The V gene is TRBV7-9, the J gene TRBJ1-5. Germline CDR1 reads SEHNR; CDR2 reads FQNEAQ (reference sequence). The CDR3 totals 13 residues. The CDR3 sequence is CASSDLGNQPQHF.

The CDR3 loop is CATRPMNTEAFF. V gene TRBV6-6 combines with J gene TRBJ1-1. Germline V CDR1 and CDR2: MNHNY, SVGAGI (reference sequence). This CDR3 region has 12 residues.

The V and J genes are TRBV27 and TRBJ2-6; TCRdb indicates TRBD1, and absent DNA this call remains unverified. CDR1 MNHEY and CDR2 SMNVEV come from the germline V gene (reference sequence). The CDR3 extends over 13 amino acids. The CDR3 spells CASASDSTNVLTF.

The chain has TRBV24-1 and TRBJ2-2; TCRdb calls TRBD1, which cannot be checked without DNA. Germline assignment: CDR1 KGHDR and CDR2 SFDVKD. The CDR3 consists of 13 residues. The CDR3 loop reads CATSTSRAGELFF.

The rearrangement links TRBV12-5 to TRBJ2-1; TCRdb proposes TRBD1, but this gene call is untestable without DNA. The CDR3 sequence is 17 residues long. CDR1 and CDR2 from the germline V gene are LGHNT and FRNRAP. The CDR3 loop reads CASGSRLGPRQVNEQFF.

V gene TRBV27 combines with J gene TRBJ1-1. The CDR3 is 12 amino acids. CDR1 and CDR2 (germline): MNHEY, SMNVEV (reference sequence). This CDR3 is CASSLLSGEAFF.

The rearrangement joins TRBV15 to TRBJ1-1. Germline CDR1 LNHNV, CDR2 YYDKDF (reference sequence). CDR3 length: 11 amino acids. CDR3 amino acids: CATSSDHGAFF.

The CDR3 protein is CASSITEDTEAFF. J is TRBJ1-1 and V is TRBV12-3 or TRBV12-4. The CDR3 runs to 13 residues.

The chain has TRBV18 and TRBJ2-7. Germline V CDR1 and CDR2: KGHSH, LQKENI. This CDR3 contains 13 residues. CDR3 sequence: CASSPPSNYEQYF.

V is TRBV6-1 and J is TRBJ2-1; TCRdb indicates TRBD1, and absent DNA this call remains unverified. The CDR3 runs 14 residues. In germline, CDR1 is MNHNS, CDR2 SASEGT. The CDR3 loop is CASTPGTTYNEQFF.

The chain combines TRBV6-1 with TRBJ1-5; lacking DNA, the TRBD1 call made by TCRdb goes unchecked. Germline CDR1 MNHNS, CDR2 SASEGT. The CDR3 consists of 15 residues. CDR3 loop: CAFPDTSYSNQPQHF.

The V gene is TRBV6-4, the J gene TRBJ2-7; TCRdb picks TRBD2, but there is no DNA to check that call. CDR1 MRHNA and CDR2 SNTAGT come from the germline V gene. CDR3 length: 18 amino acids. This CDR3 reads CASSDPPGLAGGLYEQYF.

The chain employs TRBV7-2 and TRBJ2-1; TCRdb lists TRBD2, though no DNA is available to test this call. The CDR3 covers 15 residues. CDR1 and CDR2 (germline): SGHTA, FQGNSA. The CDR3 here is CASRRGRGRLNEQFF.

The V gene is TRBV12-3 or TRBV12-4, the J gene TRBJ2-7; TCRdb indicates TRBD1, and absent DNA this call remains unverified. CDR3 length: 15 residues. CDR3 sequence: CASSLSAGPSYEQYF.